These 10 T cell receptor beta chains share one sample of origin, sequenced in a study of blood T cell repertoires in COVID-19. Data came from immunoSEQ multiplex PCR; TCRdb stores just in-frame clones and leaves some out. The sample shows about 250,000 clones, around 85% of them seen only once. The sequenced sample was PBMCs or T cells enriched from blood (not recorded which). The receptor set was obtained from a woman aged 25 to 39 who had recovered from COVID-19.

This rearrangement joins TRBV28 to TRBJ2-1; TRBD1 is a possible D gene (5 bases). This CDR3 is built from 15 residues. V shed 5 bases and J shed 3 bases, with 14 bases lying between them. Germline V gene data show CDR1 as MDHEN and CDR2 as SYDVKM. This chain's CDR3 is CASSPNKGVYNEQFF. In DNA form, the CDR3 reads TGTGCCAGCAGTCCTAATAAAGGGGTCTACAATGAGCAGTTCTTC.

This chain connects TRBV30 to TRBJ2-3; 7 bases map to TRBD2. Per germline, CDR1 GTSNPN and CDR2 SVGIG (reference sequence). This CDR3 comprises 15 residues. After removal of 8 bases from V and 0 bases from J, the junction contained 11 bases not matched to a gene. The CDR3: CAGGTGGRSTDTQYF. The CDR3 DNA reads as TGTGCCGGCGGGACGGGCGGGAGAAGCACAGATACGCAGTATTTT.

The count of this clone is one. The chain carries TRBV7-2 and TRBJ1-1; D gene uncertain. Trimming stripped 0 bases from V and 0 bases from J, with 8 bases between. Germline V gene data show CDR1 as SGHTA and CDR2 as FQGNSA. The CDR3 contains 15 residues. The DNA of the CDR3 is TGTGCCAGCAGCTTAGCGTCGGGAATGAACACTGAAGCTTTCTTT. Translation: CASSLASGMNTEAFF.

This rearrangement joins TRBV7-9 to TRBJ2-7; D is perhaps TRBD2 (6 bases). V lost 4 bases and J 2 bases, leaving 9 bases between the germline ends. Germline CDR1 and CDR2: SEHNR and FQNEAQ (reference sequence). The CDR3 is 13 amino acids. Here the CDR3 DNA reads TGTGCCAGCAGCTCGGGCGGGGCCTACGAGCAGTACTTC. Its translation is CASSSGGAYEQYF.

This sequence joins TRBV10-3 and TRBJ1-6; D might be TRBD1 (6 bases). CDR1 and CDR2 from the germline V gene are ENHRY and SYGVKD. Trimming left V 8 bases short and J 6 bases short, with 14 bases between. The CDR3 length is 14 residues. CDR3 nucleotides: TGTGCCATCGGCCGGGACACCTCTAATTCACCCCTCCACTTT. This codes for CAIGRDTSNSPLHF.

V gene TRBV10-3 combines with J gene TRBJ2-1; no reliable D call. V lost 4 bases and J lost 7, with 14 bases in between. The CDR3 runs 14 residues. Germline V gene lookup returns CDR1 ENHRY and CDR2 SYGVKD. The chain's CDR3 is CAISGSVLRNEQFF. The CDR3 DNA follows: TGTGCCATCAGTGGGAGCGTATTGAGGAATGAGCAGTTCTTC.

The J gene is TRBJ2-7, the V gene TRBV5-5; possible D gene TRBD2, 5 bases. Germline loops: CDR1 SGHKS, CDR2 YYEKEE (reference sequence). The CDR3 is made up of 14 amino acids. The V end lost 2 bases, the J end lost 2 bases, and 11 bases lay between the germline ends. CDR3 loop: CASSFEGLTYEQYF. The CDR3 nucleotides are TGTGCCAGCAGCTTTGAGGGCCTCACCTACGAGCAGTACTTC.

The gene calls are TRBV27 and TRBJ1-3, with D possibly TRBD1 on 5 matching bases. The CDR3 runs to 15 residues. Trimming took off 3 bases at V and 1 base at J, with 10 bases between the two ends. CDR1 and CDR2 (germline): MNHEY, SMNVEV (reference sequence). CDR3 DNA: TGTGCCAGCAGTTTGGGGGGGTTATCTGGAAACACCATATATTTT. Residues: CASSLGGLSGNTIYF.

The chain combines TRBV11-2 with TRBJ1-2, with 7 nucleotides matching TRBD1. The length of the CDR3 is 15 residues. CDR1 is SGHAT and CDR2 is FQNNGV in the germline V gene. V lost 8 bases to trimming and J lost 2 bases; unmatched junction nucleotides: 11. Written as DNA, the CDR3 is TGTGCCAGCGGGGCGACAGGGCGCCTAAACTATGGCTACACCTTC. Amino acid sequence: CASGATGRLNYGYTF.

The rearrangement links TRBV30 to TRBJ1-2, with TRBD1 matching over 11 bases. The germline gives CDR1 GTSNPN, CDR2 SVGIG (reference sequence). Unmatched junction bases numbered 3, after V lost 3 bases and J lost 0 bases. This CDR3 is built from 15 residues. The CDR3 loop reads CAWRDRGQANYGYTF. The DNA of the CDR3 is TGTGCCTGGAGGGACAGGGGGCAGGCTAACTATGGCTACACCTTC.